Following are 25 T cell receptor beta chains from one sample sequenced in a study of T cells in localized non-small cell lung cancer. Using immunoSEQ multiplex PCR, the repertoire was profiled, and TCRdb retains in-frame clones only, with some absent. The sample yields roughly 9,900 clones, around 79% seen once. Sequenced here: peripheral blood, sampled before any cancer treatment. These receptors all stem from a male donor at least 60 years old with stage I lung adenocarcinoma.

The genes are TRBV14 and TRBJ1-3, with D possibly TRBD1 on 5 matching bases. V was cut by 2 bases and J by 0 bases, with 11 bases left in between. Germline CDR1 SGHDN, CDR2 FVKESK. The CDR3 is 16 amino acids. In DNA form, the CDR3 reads TGTGCCAGCAGCCAAAGAGGGGCGAACTCTGGAAACACCATATATTTT. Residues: CASSQRGANSGNTIYF.

The chain's CDR3 is CASSPYGGPISEQFF. DNA of the CDR3: TGTGCCAGTAGCCCATATGGGGGGCCAATAAGTGAGCAGTTCTTC. The J gene is TRBJ2-1, the V gene TRBV19; possibly TRBD1 or TRBD2 for D (6 bases each). The CDR3 runs to 15 residues. The ends were cut back, 6 bases at V and 9 bases at J, with 21 bases in the middle. Germline CDR1 and CDR2: LNHDA and SQIVND (reference sequence).

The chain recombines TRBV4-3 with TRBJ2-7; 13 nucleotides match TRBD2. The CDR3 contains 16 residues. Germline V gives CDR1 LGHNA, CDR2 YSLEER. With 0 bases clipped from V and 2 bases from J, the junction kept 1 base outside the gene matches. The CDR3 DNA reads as TGCGCCAGCAGCCAAGAAACTAGCGGGGGGGCCTACGAGCAGTACTTC. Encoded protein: CASSQETSGGAYEQYF.

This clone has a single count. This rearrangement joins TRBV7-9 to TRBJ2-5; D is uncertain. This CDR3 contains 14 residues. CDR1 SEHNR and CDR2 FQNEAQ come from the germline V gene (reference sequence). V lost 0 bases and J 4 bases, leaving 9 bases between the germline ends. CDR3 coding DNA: TGTGCCAGCAGCTTAGCTCGCCTAGTAGAGACCCAGTACTTC. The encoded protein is CASSLARLVETQYF. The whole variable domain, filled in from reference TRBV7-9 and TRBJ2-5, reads DTGVSQNPRHKITKRGQNVTFRCDPISEHNRLYWYRQTLGQGPEFLTYFQNEAQLEKSRLLSDRFSAERPKGSFSTLEIQRTEQGDSAMYLCASSLARLVETQYFGPGTRLLVL.

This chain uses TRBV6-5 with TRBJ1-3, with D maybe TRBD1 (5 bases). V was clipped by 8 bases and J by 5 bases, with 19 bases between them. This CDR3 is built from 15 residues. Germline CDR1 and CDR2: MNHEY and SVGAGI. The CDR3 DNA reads TGTGCCAGCGGGGTCTCGGGGGGGAATAGAAACACCATATATTTT. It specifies CASGVSGGNRNTIYF.

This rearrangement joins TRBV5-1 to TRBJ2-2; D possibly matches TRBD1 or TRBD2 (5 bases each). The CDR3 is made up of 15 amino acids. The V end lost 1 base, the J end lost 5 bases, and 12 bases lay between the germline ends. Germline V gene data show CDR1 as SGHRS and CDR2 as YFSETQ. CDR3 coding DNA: TGCGCCAGCAGCTTGTACGGGGCAGAAACCGGGGAGCTGTTTTTT. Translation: CASSLYGAETGELFF.

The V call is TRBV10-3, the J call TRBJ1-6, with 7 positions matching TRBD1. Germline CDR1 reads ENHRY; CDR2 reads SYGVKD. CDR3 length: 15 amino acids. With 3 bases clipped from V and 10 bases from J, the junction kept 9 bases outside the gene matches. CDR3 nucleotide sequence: TGTGCCATCAGTGAAATGGCAGGGGGTCGCTCACCCCTCCACTTT. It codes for CAISEMAGGRSPLHF.

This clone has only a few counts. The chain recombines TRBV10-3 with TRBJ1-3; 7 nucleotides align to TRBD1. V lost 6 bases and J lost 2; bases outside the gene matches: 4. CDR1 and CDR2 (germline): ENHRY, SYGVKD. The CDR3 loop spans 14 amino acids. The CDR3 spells CAIRAQGAGNTIYF. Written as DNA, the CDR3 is TGTGCCATCAGAGCTCAGGGGGCTGGAAACACCATATATTTT.

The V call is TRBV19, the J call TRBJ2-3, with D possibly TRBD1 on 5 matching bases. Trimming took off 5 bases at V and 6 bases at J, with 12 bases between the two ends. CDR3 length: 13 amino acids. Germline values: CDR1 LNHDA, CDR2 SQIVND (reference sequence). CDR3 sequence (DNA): TGTGCCAGTAGTCCCAGGGTTTCTGATACGCAGTATTTT. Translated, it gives CASSPRVSDTQYF.

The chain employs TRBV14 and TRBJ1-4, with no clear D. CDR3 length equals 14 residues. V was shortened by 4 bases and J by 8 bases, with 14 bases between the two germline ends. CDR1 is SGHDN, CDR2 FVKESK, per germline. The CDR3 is CASSRAYSREKLFF. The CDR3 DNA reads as TGTGCCAGCAGCCGGGCGTACTCGAGAGAAAAACTGTTTTTT.

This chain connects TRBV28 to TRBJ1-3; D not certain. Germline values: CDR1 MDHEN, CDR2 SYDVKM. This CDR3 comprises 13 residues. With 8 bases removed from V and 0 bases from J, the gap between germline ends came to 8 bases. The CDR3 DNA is TGTGCCAGCGGGAGGAGCTCTGGAAACACCATATATTTT. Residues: CASGRSSGNTIYF.

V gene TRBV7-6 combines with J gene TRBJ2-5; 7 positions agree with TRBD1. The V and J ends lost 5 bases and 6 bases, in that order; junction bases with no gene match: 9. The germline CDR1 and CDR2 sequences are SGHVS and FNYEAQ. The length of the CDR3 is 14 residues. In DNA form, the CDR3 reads TGTGCCAGCAGCCCACCAAGGGGGCCCCAGACCCAGTACTTC. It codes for CASSPPRGPQTQYF.

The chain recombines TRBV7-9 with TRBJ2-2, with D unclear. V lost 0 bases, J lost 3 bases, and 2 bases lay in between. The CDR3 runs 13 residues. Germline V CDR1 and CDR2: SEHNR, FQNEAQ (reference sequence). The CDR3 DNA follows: TGTGCCAGCAGCTTAGCCGACACCGGGGAGCTGTTTTTT. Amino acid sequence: CASSLADTGELFF.

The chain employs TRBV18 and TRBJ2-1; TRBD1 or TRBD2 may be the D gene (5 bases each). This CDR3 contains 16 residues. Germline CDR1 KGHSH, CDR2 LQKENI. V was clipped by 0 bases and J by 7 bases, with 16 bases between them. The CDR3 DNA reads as TGTGCCAGCTCACCACCGAGAGGGGCTTATGGAAATGAGCAGTTCTTC. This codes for CASSPPRGAYGNEQFF. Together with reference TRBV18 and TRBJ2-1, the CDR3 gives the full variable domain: NAGVMQNPRHLVRRRGQEARLRCSPMKGHSHVYWYRQLPEEGLKFMVYLQKENIIDESGMPKERFSAEFPKEGPSILRIQQVVRGDSAAYFCASSPPRGAYGNEQFFGPGTRLTVL.

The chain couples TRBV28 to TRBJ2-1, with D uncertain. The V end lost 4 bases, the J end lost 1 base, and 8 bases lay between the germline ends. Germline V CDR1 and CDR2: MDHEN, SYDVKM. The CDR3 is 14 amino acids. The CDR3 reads CASSSIESYNEQFF. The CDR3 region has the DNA TGTGCCAGCAGTTCTATCGAGTCCTACAATGAGCAGTTCTTC. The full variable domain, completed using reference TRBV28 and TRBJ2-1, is DVKVTQSSRYLVKRTGEKVFLECVQDMDHENMFWYRQDPGLGLRLIYFSYDVKMKEKGDIPEGYSVSREKKERFSLILESASTNQTSMYLCASSSIESYNEQFFGPGTRLTVL.

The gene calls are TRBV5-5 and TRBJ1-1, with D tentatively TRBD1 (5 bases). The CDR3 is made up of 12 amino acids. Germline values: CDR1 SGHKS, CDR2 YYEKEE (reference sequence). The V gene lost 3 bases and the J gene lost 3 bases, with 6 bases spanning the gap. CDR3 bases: TGTGCCAGCAGCTCGGGACACACTGAAGCTTTCTTT. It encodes CASSSGHTEAFF.

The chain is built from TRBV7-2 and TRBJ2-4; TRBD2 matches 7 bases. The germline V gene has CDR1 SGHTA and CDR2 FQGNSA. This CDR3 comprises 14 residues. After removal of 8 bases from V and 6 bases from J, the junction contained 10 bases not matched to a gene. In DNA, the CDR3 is TGTGCCAGCGGCCCGGGGAGGGCAGGAAACATTCAGTACTTC. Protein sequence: CASGPGRAGNIQYF.

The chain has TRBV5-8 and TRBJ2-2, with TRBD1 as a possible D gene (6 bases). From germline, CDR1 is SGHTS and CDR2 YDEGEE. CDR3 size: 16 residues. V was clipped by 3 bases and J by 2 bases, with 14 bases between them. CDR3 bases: TGTGCCAGCAGCTCGACAGGACAGTTAAACACCGGGGAGCTGTTTTTT. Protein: CASSSTGQLNTGELFF. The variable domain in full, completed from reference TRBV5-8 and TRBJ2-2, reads EAGVTQSPTHLIKTRGQQATLRCSPISGHTSVYWYQQALGLGLQFLLWYDEGEERNRGNFPPRFSGRQFPNYSSELNVNALELEDSALYLCASSSTGQLNTGELFFGEGSRLTVL.

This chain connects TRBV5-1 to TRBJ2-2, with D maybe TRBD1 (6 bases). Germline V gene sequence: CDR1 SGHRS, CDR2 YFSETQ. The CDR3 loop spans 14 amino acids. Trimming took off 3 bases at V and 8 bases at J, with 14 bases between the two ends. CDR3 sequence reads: CASSSTQGFGELFF. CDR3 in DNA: TGCGCCAGCAGCTCAACCCAGGGGTTTGGGGAGCTGTTTTTT.

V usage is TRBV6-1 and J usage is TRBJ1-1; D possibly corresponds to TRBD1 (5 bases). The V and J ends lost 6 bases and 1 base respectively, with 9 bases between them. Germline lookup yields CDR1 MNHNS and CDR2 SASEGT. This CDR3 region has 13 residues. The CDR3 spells CASRGTANTEAFF. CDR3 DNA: TGTGCCAGCAGGGGGACGGCGAACACTGAAGCTTTCTTT.

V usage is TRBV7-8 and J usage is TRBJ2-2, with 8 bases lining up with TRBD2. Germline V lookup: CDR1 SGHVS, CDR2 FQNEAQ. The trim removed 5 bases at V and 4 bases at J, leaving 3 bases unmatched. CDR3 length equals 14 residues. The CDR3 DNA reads TGTGCCAGCAGCCCCCGGGAGGGCACCGGGGAGCTGTTTTTT. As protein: CASSPREGTGELFF.

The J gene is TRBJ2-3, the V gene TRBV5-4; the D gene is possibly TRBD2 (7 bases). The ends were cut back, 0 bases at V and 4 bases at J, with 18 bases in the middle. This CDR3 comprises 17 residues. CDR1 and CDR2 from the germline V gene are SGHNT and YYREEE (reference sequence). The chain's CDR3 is CASSLGPLGGQADTQYF. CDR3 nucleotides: TGTGCCAGCAGCTTGGGGCCCCTGGGGGGGCAAGCAGATACGCAGTATTTT.

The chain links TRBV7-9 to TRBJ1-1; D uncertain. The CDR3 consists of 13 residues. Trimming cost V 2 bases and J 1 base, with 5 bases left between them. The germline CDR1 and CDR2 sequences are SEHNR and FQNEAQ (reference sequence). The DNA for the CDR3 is TGTGCCAGCAGCTTAAGTGCGAACACTGAAGCTTTCTTT. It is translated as CASSLSANTEAFF. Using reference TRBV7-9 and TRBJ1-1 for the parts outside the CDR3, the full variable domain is DTGVSQNPRHKITKRGQNVTFRCDPISEHNRLYWYRQTLGQGPEFLTYFQNEAQLEKSRLLSDRFSAERPKGSFSTLEIQRTEQGDSAMYLCASSLSANTEAFFGQGTRLTVV.

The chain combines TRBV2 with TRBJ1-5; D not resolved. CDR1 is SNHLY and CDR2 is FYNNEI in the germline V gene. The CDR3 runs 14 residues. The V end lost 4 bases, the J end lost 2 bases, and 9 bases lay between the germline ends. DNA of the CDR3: TGTGCCAGCAGTGGGTCGAGGGGCAATCAGCCCCAGCATTTT. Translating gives CASSGSRGNQPQHF.

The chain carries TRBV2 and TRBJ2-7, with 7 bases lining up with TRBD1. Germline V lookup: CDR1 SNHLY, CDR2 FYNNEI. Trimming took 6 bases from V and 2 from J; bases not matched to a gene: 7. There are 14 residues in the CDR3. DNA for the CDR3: TGTGCCAGCAGCCGACAGGGCCCAACCTACGAGCAGTACTTC. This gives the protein CASSRQGPTYEQYF.